Shown below are 18 T cell receptor beta chains from a single sample sequenced in a study of shared clonotypes between healthy human individuals. In the naive CD8 group, cells lacked CD45RO and were positively selected for CCR7, so terminally differentiated effector memory CD45RA+ cells were left out. The protocol was immunoSEQ multiplex PCR, while the TCRdb copy is restricted to in-frame clones and leaves out a portion. The sample lists 2 million to 2.5 million clones; about 92% were seen once. Specimen: naive CD8+ T cells from PBMCs. These receptor sequences come from a man between 18 and 29 years old in good health. Some clones in this sample may be carry-over from other donors' samples.

This clone appeared once. CDR3 DNA sequence: TGTGCCAGCAGCTCCCGACAGGGAGGTGCCCGAGTCTCCTACGAGCAGTACTTC. This gives the protein CASSSRQGGARVSYEQYF. The chain employs TRBV11-2 and TRBJ2-7; a possible D gene is TRBD1 (7 bases). The CDR3 is 18 residues long. The V gene lost 4 bases and the J gene lost 0 bases, with 22 bases spanning the gap. Germline CDR1 reads SGHAT; CDR2 reads FQNNGV.

The chain employs TRBV6-1 and TRBJ1-1; D is possibly TRBD1 (5 bases). Looked up from germline, CDR1 is MNHNS and CDR2 is SASEGT. CDR3 length: 14 residues. Deletions cut 4 bases from V and 5 bases from J, with 14 bases between. CDR3 region: CASSVGRGWTEAFF. The CDR3 DNA follows: TGTGCCAGCAGTGTGGGACGGGGATGGACTGAAGCTTTCTTT.

Remarks on this clone: This sample includes further DNA sequences coding for the same CDR3. V and J are TRBV10-3 and TRBJ2-7; TRBD2 aligns across 10 bases. CDR1 is ENHRY, CDR2 SYGVKD, per germline. The CDR3 has 19 amino acids. With V trimmed by 0 bases and J by 2 bases, 13 bases remained unmatched. CDR3 region: CAISESRRGTSGTTYEQYF. The CDR3 nucleotides read TGTGCCATCAGTGAGTCGAGGCGGGGTACTAGCGGGACTACCTACGAGCAGTACTTC.

V and J are TRBV4-1 and TRBJ2-2, with D hard to call. CDR1 and CDR2 (germline): MGHRA, YSYEKL. V was pared by 0 bases and J by 1 base, with 9 bases between. The CDR3 totals 16 residues. As DNA, the CDR3 is TGCGCCAGCAGCCAAGATCGTACGAAGAACACCGGGGAGCTGTTTTTT. Protein product: CASSQDRTKNTGELFF.

As for this clone: Different DNA sequences within this sample yield the same CDR3. The rearrangement uses TRBV28 and TRBJ2-7, with 9 positions matching TRBD1. Germline V gene lookup returns CDR1 MDHEN and CDR2 SYDVKM. The CDR3 is 14 amino acids. J lost 2 bases, V lost 3 bases, and 2 bases had no gene match. CDR3 bases: TGTGCCAGCAGTTTGGACAGGGGAACCTACGAGCAGTACTTC. As protein: CASSLDRGTYEQYF.

The chain is built from TRBV19 and TRBJ1-5; D call uncertain. The CDR3 spans 12 residues. Trimming left V 4 bases short and J 6 bases short, with 7 bases between. From germline, CDR1 is LNHDA and CDR2 SQIVND (reference sequence). The CDR3 region has the DNA TGTGCCAGTAGTACCCCCTTTCAGCCCCAGCATTTT. Encoded protein: CASSTPFQPQHF.

The chain has TRBV4-1 and TRBJ2-2; D ambiguous. V shed 0 bases and J shed 3 bases, with 11 bases lying between them. CDR1 and CDR2 from the germline V gene are MGHRA and YSYEKL. CDR3 length: 16 residues. The CDR3 sequence: CASSQEWTVDTGELFF. CDR3 nucleotides: TGCGCCAGCAGCCAAGAGTGGACGGTGGACACCGGGGAGCTGTTTTTT.

CDR3: CAYGNGPYGYTF. CDR3 sequence (DNA): TGTGCCTATGGAAACGGTCCATATGGCTACACCTTC. The chain combines TRBV30 with TRBJ1-2; D not resolved. V dropped 7 bases and J dropped 5 bases, with 14 bases sitting between them. CDR3 length: 12 residues. CDR1 and CDR2 (germline): GTSNPN, SVGIG (reference sequence).

This chain joins TRBV10-3 and TRBJ2-1; 14 bases match TRBD2. The CDR3 loop spans 18 amino acids. Germline CDR1 ENHRY, CDR2 SYGVKD. V dropped 0 bases and J dropped 1; count of bases not matched to a gene: 2. As DNA, the CDR3 is TGTGCCATCAGTGAGTCGGGGACTAGCGGGAGATCCTACAATGAGCAGTTCTTC. Its protein product is CAISESGTSGRSYNEQFF.

This chain links TRBV6-7 with TRBJ2-7; TRBD1 aligns across 7 bases. TRBV6-7 is flagged as an ORF with uncertain function. V shed 10 bases, J shed 3 bases, and the junction held 18 bases outside the gene matches. The CDR3 runs to 16 residues. CDR3 nucleotide sequence: TGTGCCACCCCCTTGTCGTCTGGGACAGCATACTACGAGCAGTACTTC. Its protein product is CATPLSSGTAYYEQYF.

In the case of this clone: The same CDR3 can be traced to other DNA sequences in this sample. The V gene is TRBV29-1, the J gene TRBJ2-7, with 7 nucleotides matching TRBD2. Per the germline V gene, CDR1 is SQVTM and CDR2 is ANQGSEA. Trimming took 5 bases from V and 0 from J; bases not matched to a gene: 4. The CDR3 runs to 13 residues. The CDR3 DNA sequence: TGCAGCGTTCGGGGCGGGAGCTCCTACGAGCAGTACTTC. Its translation: CSVRGGSSYEQYF.

The rearrangement uses TRBV4-1 and TRBJ2-1; 8 bases are a match to TRBD2. The length of the CDR3 is 14 residues. Unmatched junction bases numbered 4, after V lost 0 bases and J lost 9 bases. Germline V gene sequence: CDR1 MGHRA, CDR2 YSYEKL. For the CDR3, the DNA is TGCGCCAGCAGCCAAGATAACGGGGGGGGTGAGCAGTTCTTC. Its translation: CASSQDNGGGEQFF.

The chain uses TRBV29-1 and TRBJ2-7; 9 bases line up with TRBD1. The V gene's germline CDR1 is SQVTM and CDR2 ANQGSEA. This CDR3 spans 19 amino acids. Trimming took 4 bases from V and 3 from J; bases not matched to a gene: 22. CDR3 region: CSVGGRGGVFGTGIYEQYF. CDR3 DNA sequence: TGCAGCGTTGGGGGCCGAGGAGGGGTGTTCGGGACAGGGATCTACGAGCAGTACTTC.

V is TRBV7-8 and J is TRBJ2-1; the D is unclear. V was pared by 1 base and J by 8 bases, with 18 bases between. The germline V gene encodes CDR1 SGHVS and CDR2 FQNEAQ. The length of the CDR3 is 16 residues. DNA of the CDR3: TGTGCCAGCAGCTTAGACTACCTTCCCGGCCAGGATGAGCAGTTCTTC. Encoded protein: CASSLDYLPGQDEQFF.

The chain joins TRBV4-1 to TRBJ1-5; tentative D call: TRBD1 (5 bases). V lost 0 bases and J lost 2, with 17 bases in between. Germline CDR1 is MGHRA and CDR2 is YSYEKL. The CDR3 runs to 18 residues. The CDR3 sequence is CASSQESYNVGGNQPQHF. CDR3 nucleotides: TGCGCCAGCAGCCAAGAGTCGTACAACGTGGGGGGCAATCAGCCCCAGCATTTT.

In regard to this clone: The sample carries other DNA sequences with the same CDR3. The chain is built from TRBV7-6 and TRBJ2-7; D is unclear. This CDR3 is 13 amino acids long. Per germline, CDR1 SGHVS and CDR2 FNYEAQ. Trimming stripped 1 base from V and 1 base from J, with 5 bases between. CDR3 amino acids: CASSLDRSYEQYF. In DNA form, the CDR3 reads TGTGCCAGCAGCTTAGATCGTTCCTACGAGCAGTACTTC. The entire variable domain, with the rest obtained from reference TRBV7-6 and TRBJ2-7, is as follows: GAGVSQSPRYKVTKRGQDVALRCDPISGHVSLYWYRQALGQGPEFLTYFNYEAQQDKSGLPNDRFSAERPEGSISTLTIQRTEQRDSAMYRCASSLDRSYEQYFGPGTRLTVT.

This clone occurred once. V is TRBV28 and J is TRBJ1-2; TRBD1 is a possible D gene (6 bases). CDR3 length equals 18 residues. Between the trimmed V and J ends, which lost 8 bases and 2 bases, there was a span of 27 bases. CDR1 is MDHEN and CDR2 is SYDVKM in the germline V gene. CDR3 DNA sequence: TGTGCCAGCCATCCCGTGGGGGCAGGGGAGGATATAAACTATGGCTACACCTTC. Its translation: CASHPVGAGEDINYGYTF.

The chain is built from TRBV7-9 and TRBJ2-7; D is unclear. V shed 2 bases and J shed 6 bases, with 5 bases lying between them. CDR3 length: 11 amino acids. Germline V gene sequence: CDR1 SEHNR, CDR2 FQNEAQ (reference sequence). This CDR3 reads CASSLMSEQYF. The CDR3 bases are TGTGCCAGCAGCTTAATGAGCGAGCAGTACTTC.